This T cell receptor (beta chain) was found in a study of CD8+ T cells in alopecia areata. Study background: Severity scoring for treated patients was based on the percentage of affected scalp area.

Study-wide findings and caveats: Having just one nonresponder leaves the connection between baseline CD8+ expansion and response unresolved.

Specified treatment: oral pan-JAK inhibitor, 5-10 mg twice daily. Germline CDR1 reads SQVTM; CDR2 reads ANQGSEA. V was clipped by 0 bases and J by 0 bases, with 10 bases between them. CDR3 length: 15 amino acids. Remarks on this clone: Its specificity is unknown.

cDNA reverse transcribed from extracted RNA served as the sequencing template. Data came from immunoSEQ multiplex PCR; TCRdb stores just in-frame clones and leaves some out. This sample has about 180,000 clones, with 58% found just once. Material: CD4+ T cells sorted from blood, obtained between weeks 55 and 70, from a patient treated with tofacitinib. The sequence was collected from a human donor with alopecia areata. This sequence joins TRBV29-1 and TRBJ2-3, with a weak D call TRBD2 (5 bases). CDR3 in amino acids: CSVEDRRTSTDTQYF. The CDR3 DNA sequence: TGCAGCGTTGAAGATCGCAGGACTAGCACAGATACGCAGTATTTT.